This T cell receptor beta chain was obtained from a study of beta chain features in type 1 diabetes. Sequencing targeted expressed TCRB transcripts, as all isolated RNA had been reverse transcribed. The data were produced by immunoSEQ multiplex PCR, yet TCRdb's version contains in-frame clones alone and is incomplete. The sample has about 200,000 clones, under 13% seen once. As for this clone: No antigen is known for it.

Study outcomes and limitations: PCR may have favored shorter templates equally in patients and controls.

Germline CDR1 SQVTM, CDR2 ANQGSEA. Deletions cut 4 bases from V and 5 bases from J, with 15 bases between. The CDR3 loop spans 13 amino acids. Sequencing was performed on central memory CD4+ T cells from blood. This clonotype was sampled from a man younger than 35 in good health. The V gene is TRBV29-1, the J gene TRBJ2-7, with D uncertain. The chain's CDR3 is CSVVGHLGDEQYF. CDR3 nucleotide sequence: TGCAGCGTTGTCGGCCACTTAGGTGACGAGCAGTACTTC.